This T cell receptor (beta chain) originates from a study of beta chain features in type 1 diabetes. Study-wide results and limits: Sequencing the cDNA could make cells with high TCR expression show up more than they should.

Germline lookup yields CDR1 SEHNR and CDR2 FQNEAQ (reference sequence). Germline trimming cut 5 bases from V and 3 bases from J; bases unmatched to any gene: 20. This CDR3 comprises 19 residues. This clone was picked up a small number of times. The antigen remains undetermined. Reverse transcribing all isolated RNA meant expressed TCRB transcripts were sequenced. TCRdb keeps only in-frame clones here, not all; method: immunoSEQ multiplex PCR. The table has under 450,000 clones, about 16% seen once. The chain recombines TRBV7-9 with TRBJ2-7; 9 bases align to TRBD2. The receptor comes from a woman aged 18-35 years in good health. Sequences were obtained from naive CD4+ T cells from blood. The CDR3 DNA is TGTGCCAGCAGCCTATACTCAGGGACTAGCCGTGCCTTCAACTACGAGCAGTACTTC. Amino acids: CASSLYSGTSRAFNYEQYF.